Listed here are 21 T cell receptor beta chains from one sample, sequenced in a study of molecular identifiers for immune sequencing clone quantification. TCRdb recomputed calls from the PCR reads with MiXCR, one row per CDR3 protein. The sample holds about 640,000 distinct CDR3 sequences; about 20% are singletons and the top ten take 0.85%. Sequencing used naive CD8+ T cells from blood, with Jurkat cell RNA spiked in. Documented subset: FACS-sorted CD8+CD4-CCR7+CD45RA+ naive T cells. These receptors originate from a human donor in good health. Some libraries in this study had Jurkat cell RNA spiked in.

The sample holds a few counts of this clonotype. This rearrangement joins TRBV5-8 to TRBJ1-2, with D perhaps matching TRBD1 (5 bases). Trimming stripped 0 bases from V and 3 bases from J, with 9 bases between. The germline gives CDR1 SGHTS, CDR2 YDEGEE. The CDR3 has 14 amino acids. The CDR3 region is CASSLGQFYYGYTF. CDR3 nucleotides: TGTGCCAGCAGCTTGGGACAGTTCTACTATGGCTACACCTTC.

This clonotype was seen ten or more times. The rearrangement links TRBV2 to TRBJ1-1, with D tentatively TRBD1 (6 bases). The CDR3 contains 15 residues. CDR1 is SNHLY and CDR2 is FYNNEI in the germline V gene. Trimming cost V 0 bases and J 5 bases, with 13 bases left between them. The CDR3 sequence: CASSEAGLGATEAFF. CDR3 nucleotide sequence: TGTGCCAGCAGTGAAGCGGGCTTGGGGGCAACTGAAGCTTTCTTT.

This clonotype was detected ten times or more. The J gene is TRBJ1-1, the V gene TRBV7-6; D is undetermined. Germline V gene data show CDR1 as SGHVS and CDR2 as FNYEAQ. CDR3 size: 14 residues. Trimming pared 1 base from V and 1 base from J, leaving 7 bases between. CDR3 protein: CASSLGRWNTEAFF. For the CDR3, the DNA is TGTGCCAGCAGCTTAGGGAGGTGGAACACTGAAGCTTTCTTT.

This clonotype was seen ten or more times. The rearrangement uses TRBV6-6 and TRBJ1-1; D gene uncertain. The germline gives CDR1 MNHNY, CDR2 SVGAGI (reference sequence). This CDR3 region has 12 residues. Trimming stripped 2 bases from V and 4 bases from J, with 5 bases between. CDR3 sequence (DNA): TGTGCCAGCAGTTACGAGGGCACTGAAGCTTTCTTT. Protein product: CASSYEGTEAFF.

Comment on this clonotype: This may be a read error: a much more frequent sequence differs by one nucleotide. V is TRBV27 and J is TRBJ2-1; D is perhaps TRBD1 or TRBD2 (5 bases each). V was cut by 7 bases and J by 5 bases, with 15 bases left in between. This CDR3 has 14 amino acids. Germline V gene lookup returns CDR1 MNHEY and CDR2 SMNVEV (reference sequence). CDR3 in amino acids: CASTHHGTHNEQFF. Written as DNA, the CDR3 is TGTGCCAGCACACACCACGGGACCCACAATGAGCAGTTCTTC.

V gene TRBV12-3 or TRBV12-4 combines with J gene TRBJ1-2; D possibly corresponds to TRBD1 (6 bases). The CDR3 spans 13 residues. Trimming cost V 3 bases and J 8 bases, with 13 bases left between them. This CDR3 is CASSFVGALGYTF. In DNA form, the CDR3 reads TGTGCCAGCAGTTTTGTGGGGGCTCTCGGCTACACCTTC.

This clonotype was detected many times. The genes are TRBV28 and TRBJ2-3; D gene unclear. The V and J ends lost 3 bases and 2 bases respectively, with 12 bases between them. Germline V lookup: CDR1 MDHEN, CDR2 SYDVKM. The CDR3 runs 15 residues. CDR3 nucleotides: TGTGCCAGCAGTTTCACAGACGATCACACAGATACGCAGTATTTT. This sequence encodes CASSFTDDHTDTQYF.

Many counts were recorded for this clonotype. J is TRBJ2-1 and V is TRBV12-5; 8 bases match TRBD2. Germline V gene data show CDR1 as LGHNT and CDR2 as FRNRAP. This CDR3 is built from 13 residues. The V segment lost 4 bases and the J segment 10 bases; nucleotides outside the gene matches: 6. DNA for the CDR3: TGTGCTAGTGGTTCCGATAGCGGGAACGAGCAGTTCTTC. As protein: CASGSDSGNEQFF.

The CDR3 here is CSARAGNEAFF. The CDR3 DNA is TGCAGTGCTAGAGCCGGAAATGAAGCTTTCTTT. The V and J genes are TRBV20-1 and TRBJ1-1; unclear D gene. V lost 1 base and J lost 7, with 7 bases in between. Germline assignment: CDR1 DFQATT and CDR2 SNEGSKA (reference sequence). CDR3 length: 11 amino acids.

This clonotype was observed at least ten times. V is TRBV27 and J is TRBJ2-3; D call uncertain. Trimming pared 0 bases from V and 7 bases from J, leaving 8 bases between. CDR1 is MNHEY, CDR2 SMNVEV, per germline (reference sequence). The length of the CDR3 is 13 residues. The CDR3 sequence: CASSLSSLNTQYF. CDR3 coding DNA: TGTGCCAGCAGTTTATCGTCACTAAATACGCAGTATTTT.

This clonotype was found a few times. The chain is built from TRBV5-1 and TRBJ2-1, with D maybe TRBD1 (5 bases). V lost 2 bases and J 10 bases, leaving 22 bases between the germline ends. The germline V gene has CDR1 SGHRS and CDR2 YFSETQ. The CDR3 runs 16 residues. CDR3 in amino acids: CASSFPAPRGTGEQFF. The CDR3 DNA reads as TGCGCCAGCAGCTTCCCCGCGCCCCGCGGCACAGGAGAGCAGTTCTTC.

This clonotype was detected many times. The chain couples TRBV12-3 or TRBV12-4 to TRBJ2-6; TRBD1 matches at 8 bases. With V trimmed by 8 bases and J by 0 bases, 3 bases remained unmatched. The CDR3 covers 15 residues. The CDR3 spells CASDDRGSGANVLTF. DNA of the CDR3: TGTGCCAGCGACGACAGGGGCTCTGGGGCCAACGTCCTGACTTTC.

This clonotype showed up many times. The chain combines TRBV28 with TRBJ1-1; perhaps TRBD1 as D (6 bases). Between the trimmed V and J ends, which lost 4 bases and 0 bases, there was a span of 12 bases. Germline values: CDR1 MDHEN, CDR2 SYDVKM. This CDR3 is 15 amino acids long. CDR3 region: CASSWGHLMNTEAFF. The CDR3 DNA is TGTGCCAGCAGTTGGGGACACCTCATGAACACTGAAGCTTTCTTT.

Regarding this clonotype: A much bigger clone sits one base away, suggesting this may be a read error. The conserved phenylalanine or tryptophan normally closing the CDR3 is absent here, so this likely arose from a read error. V is TRBV30 and J is TRBJ2-7, with unresolved D. The V end lost 0 bases, the J end lost 3 bases, and 12 bases lay between the germline ends. The CDR3 runs 14 residues. Germline CDR1 is GTSNPN and CDR2 is SVGIG (reference sequence). As DNA, the CDR3 is TGTGCCTGGAGTGTACACCGGAGTTTCTACGAGCAGTACCTC. Amino acids: CAWSVHRSFYEQYL.

Only a few counts were recorded for this clonotype. The conserved closing phenylalanine or tryptophan is absent in this CDR3, likely reflecting a read error. The V and J genes are TRBV13 and TRBJ2-1; D gene ambiguous. Looked up from germline, CDR1 is PRHDT and CDR2 is FYEKMQ (reference sequence). This CDR3 is built from 15 residues. V lost 4 bases to trimming and J lost 0 bases, with 10 bases between them. The CDR3: CASSSYTYSYNEQFS. DNA for the CDR3: TGTGCCAGCAGCTCCTATACTTACTCCTACAATGAGCAGTTCTCC.

This clonotype was detected ten times or more. This sequence joins TRBV29-1 and TRBJ2-2, with 16 bases aligning to TRBD2. CDR1 SQVTM and CDR2 ANQGSEA come from the germline V gene. The CDR3 runs to 15 residues. In DNA, the CDR3 is TGCAGTGGGGGACTAGCGGGAGGGCCCGGCGGGGAGCTGTTTTTT. Translating it yields CSGGLAGGPGGELFF.

This clonotype was picked up a small number of times. At one end the junction does not follow the germline gene, possibly because of a read error. The chain couples TRBV4-2 to TRBJ2-7, with 7 bases matching TRBD1. Germline loops: CDR1 LGHNA, CDR2 YNFKEQ. This CDR3 is built from 13 residues. Here the CDR3 reads CTSSYRDSYEQYF. CDR3 nucleotide sequence: TGTACCAGCAGCTACCGGGACAGCTACGAGCAGTACTTC.

The CDR3 reads CASRSGQGATEAFF. The CDR3 DNA follows: TGCGCCAGCCGTTCGGGACAGGGGGCCACTGAAGCTTTCTTT. The chain couples TRBV5-1 to TRBJ1-1; 12 bases are a match to TRBD1. The CDR3 covers 14 residues. CDR1 is SGHRS and CDR2 is YFSETQ in the germline V gene. V trimming: 7 bases; J trimming: 4 bases; junction bases outside the gene matches: 5.

This clonotype was counted many times. CDR3 nucleotides: TGCAGCGTCGGGAGGGGAGCCCCTGTATACGAGCAGTACTTC. Translating gives CSVGRGAPVYEQYF. The V and J genes are TRBV29-1 and TRBJ2-7; 8 positions agree with TRBD2. CDR1 and CDR2 from the germline V gene are SQVTM and ANQGSEA. CDR3 length: 14 amino acids. Trimming cost V 6 bases and J 4 bases; bases outside gene matches: 11.

The DNA for the CDR3 is TGTGCCACCCGCCCCCTGGGGGACAACACTGAAGCTTTCTTT. Translated, it gives CATRPLGDNTEAFF. J is TRBJ1-1 and V is TRBV15; possible D gene TRBD1, 5 bases. CDR1 is LNHNV, CDR2 YYDKDF, per germline (reference sequence). This CDR3 spans 14 amino acids. V lost 8 bases and J 2 bases, leaving 15 bases between the germline ends.

This clonotype has just a few counts. The rearrangement joins TRBV24-1 to TRBJ2-1, with TRBD2 matching over 10 bases. The CDR3 runs to 15 residues. Germline CDR1 and CDR2: KGHDR and SFDVKD. With 10 bases clipped from V and 0 bases from J, the junction kept 5 bases outside the gene matches. CDR3 DNA sequence: TGTGCCACGGAAGCGGGGGGGAGCTCCTACAATGAGCAGTTCTTC. It codes for CATEAGGSSYNEQFF.